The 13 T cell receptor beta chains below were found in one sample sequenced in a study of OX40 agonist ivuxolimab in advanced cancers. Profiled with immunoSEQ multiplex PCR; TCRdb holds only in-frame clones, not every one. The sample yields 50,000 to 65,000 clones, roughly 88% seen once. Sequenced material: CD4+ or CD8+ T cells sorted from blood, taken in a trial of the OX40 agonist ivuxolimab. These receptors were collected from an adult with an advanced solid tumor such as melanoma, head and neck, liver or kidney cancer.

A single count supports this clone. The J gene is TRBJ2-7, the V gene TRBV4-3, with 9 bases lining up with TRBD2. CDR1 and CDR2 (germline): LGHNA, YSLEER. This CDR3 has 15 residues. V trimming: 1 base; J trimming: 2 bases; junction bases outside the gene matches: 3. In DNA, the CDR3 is TGCGCCAGCAGCCAAGTATCTAGCGGGGCCTACGAGCAGTACTTC. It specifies CASSQVSSGAYEQYF.

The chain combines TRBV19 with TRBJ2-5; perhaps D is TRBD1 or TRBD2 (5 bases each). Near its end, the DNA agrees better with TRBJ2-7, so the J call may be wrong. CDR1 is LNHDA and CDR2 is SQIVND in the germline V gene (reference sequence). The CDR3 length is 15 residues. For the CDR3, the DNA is TGTGCCAGTAGTAGAAGGGGAGACCTTCTCTACGAGCAGTACTTC. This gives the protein CASSRRGDLLYEQYF.

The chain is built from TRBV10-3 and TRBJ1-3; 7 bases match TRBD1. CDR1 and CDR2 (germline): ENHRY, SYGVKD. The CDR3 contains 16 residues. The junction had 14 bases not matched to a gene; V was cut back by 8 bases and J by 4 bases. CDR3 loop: CAIAEKAQGYGNTIYF. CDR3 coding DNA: TGTGCCATCGCTGAAAAGGCACAGGGGTACGGAAACACCATATATTTT.

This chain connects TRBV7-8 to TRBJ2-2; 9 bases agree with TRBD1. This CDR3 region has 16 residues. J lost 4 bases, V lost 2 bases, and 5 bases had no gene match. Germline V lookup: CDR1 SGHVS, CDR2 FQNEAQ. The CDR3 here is CASSLPTGGATGELFF. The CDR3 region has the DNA TGTGCCAGCAGCTTACCGACAGGGGGGGCCACCGGGGAGCTGTTTTTT.

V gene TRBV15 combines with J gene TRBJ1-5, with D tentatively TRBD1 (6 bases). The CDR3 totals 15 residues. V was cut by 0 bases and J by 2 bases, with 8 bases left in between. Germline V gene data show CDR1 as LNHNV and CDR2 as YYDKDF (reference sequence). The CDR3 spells CATSRDRTGNQPQHF. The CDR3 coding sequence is TGTGCCACCAGCAGAGATCGGACAGGCAATCAGCCCCAGCATTTT.

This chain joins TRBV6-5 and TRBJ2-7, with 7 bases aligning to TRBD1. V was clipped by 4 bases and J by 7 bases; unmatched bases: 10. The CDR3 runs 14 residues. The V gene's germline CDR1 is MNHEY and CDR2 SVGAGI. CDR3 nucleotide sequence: TGTGCCAGCAGTTCGGAACAGGGGCGAGAAGAGCAGTACTTC. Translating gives CASSSEQGREEQYF.

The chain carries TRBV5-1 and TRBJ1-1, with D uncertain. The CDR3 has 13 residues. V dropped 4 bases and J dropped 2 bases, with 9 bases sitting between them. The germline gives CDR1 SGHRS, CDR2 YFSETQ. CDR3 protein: CASSAQTNTEAFF. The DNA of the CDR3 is TGCGCCAGCAGCGCCCAGACCAACACTGAAGCTTTCTTT.

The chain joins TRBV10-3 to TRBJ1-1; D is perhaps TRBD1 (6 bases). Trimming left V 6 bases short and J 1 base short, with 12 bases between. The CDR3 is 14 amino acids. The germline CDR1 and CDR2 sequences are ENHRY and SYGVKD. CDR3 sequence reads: CAIRLRTENTEAFF. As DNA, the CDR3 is TGTGCCATCAGGCTAAGGACAGAGAACACTGAAGCTTTCTTT.

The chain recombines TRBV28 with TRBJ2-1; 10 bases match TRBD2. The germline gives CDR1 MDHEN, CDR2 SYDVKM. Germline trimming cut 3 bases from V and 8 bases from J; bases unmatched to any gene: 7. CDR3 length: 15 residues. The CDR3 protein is CASSLSAGGYDEQFF. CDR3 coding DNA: TGTGCCAGCAGTTTGTCAGCGGGAGGGTACGATGAGCAGTTCTTC.

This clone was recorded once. As DNA, the CDR3 is TGTGCCAGCAGCTTACGGGGGAAGTCCTACAATGAGCAGTTCTTC. Translating gives CASSLRGKSYNEQFF. The V call is TRBV7-6, the J call TRBJ2-1, with D tentatively TRBD2 (6 bases). Trimming removed 2 bases from V and 1 base from J, with 9 bases in between. Germline V gives CDR1 SGHVS, CDR2 FNYEAQ. The CDR3 has 15 amino acids.

This CDR3 reads CASSEAGRANYGYTF. In nucleotides, the CDR3 is TGTGCCAGCAGTGAAGCGGGGAGGGCAAACTATGGCTACACCTTC. J is TRBJ1-2 and V is TRBV2, with D uncertain. This CDR3 region has 15 residues. Germline lookup yields CDR1 SNHLY and CDR2 FYNNEI. The V end was cut by 0 bases, the J end by 2 bases, with 10 bases between.

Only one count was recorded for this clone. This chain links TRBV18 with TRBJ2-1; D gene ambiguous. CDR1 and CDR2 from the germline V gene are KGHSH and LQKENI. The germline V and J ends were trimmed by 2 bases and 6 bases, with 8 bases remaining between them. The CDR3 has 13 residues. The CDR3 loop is CASSPWGLNEQFF. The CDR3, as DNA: TGTGCCAGCTCACCATGGGGTCTCAATGAGCAGTTCTTC.

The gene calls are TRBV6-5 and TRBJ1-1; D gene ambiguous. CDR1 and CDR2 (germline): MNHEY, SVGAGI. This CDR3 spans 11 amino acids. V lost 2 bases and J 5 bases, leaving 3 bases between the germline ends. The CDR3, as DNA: TGTGCCAGCAGTTACAGAACTGAAGCTTTCTTT. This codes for CASSYRTEAFF.